Here is one TCR beta chain with its context. Its antigen is as yet unknown. This entry comes from a study of shared clonotypes between healthy human individuals. Study overall: Three plates each covered CD4 naive and memory; CD8 naive two, CD8 memory one.

The naive CD8 fraction comprised CD45RO-negative cells positively selected for CCR7 and excluded terminally differentiated effector memory CD45RA+ cells. Assay: immunoSEQ multiplex PCR; the TCRdb copy retains only in-frame clones and omits some. The repertoire includes some 2,100,000 clones, about 92% of them detected once, and 1.5% to 2% sits in the top ten. Study conclusions and caveats: Clonotype sharing across several donors was observed for about 5.5% of naive CD4 clonotypes.

Trimming took 5 bases from V and 6 from J, leaving 13 bases between them. The CDR3 totals 13 residues. Germline assignment: CDR1 MNHEY and CDR2 SVGAGI. The specimen was naive CD8+ T cells from PBMCs. The receptor's source is a man aged 18 to 29 in good health. Some clones in this sample may be carry-over from other donors' samples. This sequence joins TRBV6-5 and TRBJ1-2, with D possibly TRBD1 on 5 matching bases. This CDR3 is CASSLQGYDGYTF. The DNA for the CDR3 is TGTGCCAGCAGTCTTCAGGGATACGATGGCTACACCTTC.